Included here is one TCR beta chain sequence, with context. Its antigen is not identified. This entry is derived from a study of T cell responses to AZD1222 COVID-19 vaccine. Study results and limitations: Regions left unmutated in variants are reportedly the target of nearly half of spike-specific TCRs.

Generated by immunoSEQ multiplex PCR, the TCRdb table keeps only in-frame clones and is missing some. This table holds about 110,000 clones, 75% to 90% found once. This sequence originates from an adult in good health. The input for sequencing was peripheral blood, taken on day 0 of AZD1222 vaccination.

CDR3 sequence (DNA): TGTGCCAGCAGTGAACTACAAGCCGGGCAGGCCTCCAATCAGCCCCAGCATTTT. Translation: CASSELQAGQASNQPQHF. This rearrangement joins TRBV2 to TRBJ1-5; D is unclear. Germline V gene data show CDR1 as SNHLY and CDR2 as FYNNEI. V lost 2 bases and J 3 bases, leaving 20 bases between the germline ends. The CDR3 length is 18 residues.